The rows below give T cell receptor beta chains drawn from one sample of a study of blood T cell repertoires in COVID-19. Method: immunoSEQ multiplex PCR; TCRdb's copy keeps in-frame clones and lacks some. The sample has under 400,000 clones, around 91% seen once. Sample: peripheral blood. These TCRs come from a man aged 18 to 35 with active or convalescent COVID-19. The CDR3 runs from the conserved cysteine through the conserved F or W. The D gene is left open where the match is weak. For some rows the clone size is stated as once, few or many, or as a class when expanded; others skip it.

size | J | D | V | DNA | CDR3
once | TRBJ1-3 | . | TRBV9 | TGTGCCAGCAGCGTAGCGGGTTCTGGAAACACCATATATTTT | CASSVAGSGNTIYF
once | TRBJ1-6 | . | TRBV19 | TGTGCCAGTAGTATCGGTAGCTCCTATAATTCACCCCTCCACTTT | CASSIGSSYNSPLHF
once | TRBJ1-1 | . | TRBV9 | TGTGCCAGCAGCGTAGTCAGCCACGGGGACACTGAAGCTTTCTTT | CASSVVSHGDTEAFF
. | TRBJ2-1 | TRBD2 | TRBV4-2 | TGTGCCAGCAGGGACGGGCTAGCGGCATACAATGAGCAGTTCTTC | CASRDGLAAYNEQFF
. | TRBJ1-6 | . | TRBV2 | TGTGCCAGCTCCCAGACAGGCTCCCCACCCCTCCACTTT | CASSQTGSPPLHF
. | TRBJ2-7 | TRBD2 | TRBV19 | TGTGCCAGTAGACGGACTAGCGGGGATAGCTCCTACGAGCAGTACTTC | CASRRTSGDSSYEQYF
. | TRBJ2-1 | . | TRBV4-1 | TGCGCCAGCAGCCTACGTCGGAATGAGCAGTTCTTC | CASSLRRNEQFF
. | TRBJ2-4 | . | TRBV2 | TGTGCCAGCGGAGGAGAAGGAGACGGCGGAAACATTCAGTACTTC | CASGGEGDGGNIQYF
once | TRBJ2-1 | TRBD1 | TRBV3-1/TRBV3-2 | TGTGCCAGCGACAGGGGTCTACCAAATGAGCAGTTCTTC | CASDRGLPNEQFF
. | TRBJ1-1 | . | TRBV28 | TGTGCCAGCAGTTTAGGCAGGCAGGTAGTTAGTGAAGCTTTCTTT | CASSLGRQVVSEAFF
. | TRBJ2-7 | TRBD1 | TRBV28 | TGTGCCAGCAGTCCTACAGGGGGAGGAAACGAGCAGTACTTC | CASSPTGGGNEQYF
. | TRBJ2-1 | TRBD1 | TRBV9 | TGTGCCAGCAGCATAGGACAGGGGGTCAGCTCCTACAATGAGCAGTTCTTC | CASSIGQGVSSYNEQFF
. | TRBJ1-1 | . | TRBV19 | TGTGCCAGTAGTTTTCGAGGGTTTCACACTGAAGCTTTCTTT | CASSFRGFHTEAFF
. | TRBJ1-5 | . | TRBV28 | TGTGCCAGCAGCCAGGGCGGCGGCAATCAGCCCCAGCATTTT | CASSQGGGNQPQHF
. | TRBJ1-1 | . | TRBV25-1 | TGTGCCAGCAAAGGCCTAGGCACTGAAGCTTTCTTT | CASKGLGTEAFF
. | TRBJ1-1 | . | TRBV6-5 | TGTGCCAGCAGTACCCGACGGGACACTGAAGCTTTCTTT | CASSTRRDTEAFF
. | TRBJ2-5 | . | TRBV15 | TGTGCCACCAGCGGGGGGTCACAAGAGACCCAGTACTTC | CATSGGSQETQYF
. | TRBJ1-1 | TRBD1 | TRBV9 | TGTGCCAGCAGCACCGGGACAGGGAGAAAAAACACTGAAGCTTTCTTT | CASSTGTGRKNTEAFF
. | TRBJ1-6 | . | TRBV6-5 | TGTGCCAGCAGTTACTTTAGGGGGTACTCACCCCTCCACTTT | CASSYFRGYSPLHF
. | TRBJ2-3 | TRBD2 | TRBV27 | TGTGCCAGCAGTTTGTGGCTAGCGGGAGGGCCGTCTCCAGATACGCAGTATTTT | CASSLWLAGGPSPDTQYF
. | TRBJ1-1 | . | TRBV27 | TGTGCCAGCAGTTTATCGGCGGGGGCCTACACTGAAGCTTTCTTT | CASSLSAGAYTEAFF
. | TRBJ2-4 | . | TRBV6-5 | TGTGCCAGCAGTCTCGACAGGTTTGGAAACATTCAGTACTTC | CASSLDRFGNIQYF
. | TRBJ2-7 | . | TRBV28 | TGTGCCAGCAGTTTTCGAGGGGGATCCTACGAGCAGTACTTC | CASSFRGGSYEQYF
. | TRBJ2-7 | TRBD2 | TRBV6-5 | TGTGCCAGCAGTTACTCGAGCGGGAGTGACTCCTACGAGCAGTACTTC | CASSYSSGSDSYEQYF
. | TRBJ1-5 | . | TRBV7-9 | TGTGCCAGCAGCTCTTCGACGGGAGATCAGCCCCAGCATTTT | CASSSSTGDQPQHF
. | TRBJ2-1 | TRBD1 | TRBV2 | TGTGCCAGCAGCTTCAGGGGGCATGAGCAGTTCTTC | CASSFRGHEQFF
. | TRBJ1-5 | . | TRBV27 | TGTGCCAGCAGGCGAGTAGATAGCAATCAGCCCCAGCATTTT | CASRRVDSNQPQHF
. | TRBJ2-1 | TRBD1 | TRBV7-6 | TGTGCCAGCAGCCCTAGGGGACAGGGGGCAATAGGGTCCTACAATGAGCAGTTCTTC | CASSPRGQGAIGSYNEQFF
. | TRBJ2-1 | . | TRBV2 | TGTGCCAGCAGTTTGACAGACTCCCTATACAATGAGCAGTTCTTC | CASSLTDSLYNEQFF
. | TRBJ1-1 | TRBD1 | TRBV5-1 | TGCGCCAGCAGCTCGGGACAGGGGTCCACTGAAGCTTTCTTT | CASSSGQGSTEAFF
. | TRBJ1-5 | . | TRBV5-6 | TGTGCCAGCAGCGCAGGGTTAAGCAATCAGCCCCAGCATTTT | CASSAGLSNQPQHF
. | TRBJ2-3 | TRBD2 | TRBV27 | TGTGCCAGCAGTTTGTGGGCTAGCGGGGAGTCAATACATACGCAGTATTTT | CASSLWASGESIHTQYF